Each of the 8 T cell receptor beta chains below was sequenced from the same sample in a study of cytomegalovirus exposure and HLA in healthy donors. Repertoires were generated with immunoSEQ multiplex PCR, while TCRdb's copy carries only in-frame clones and drops some. Of over 150,000 clones in the sample, about 86% were seen once. The sample comprised PBMCs. These TCRs come from a woman aged 18-29 years in good health and CMV-seropositive.

This clone was seen a single time. V and J are TRBV4-1 and TRBJ2-3; the match to TRBD2 covers 14 bases. V dropped 4 bases and J dropped 4; count of bases not matched to a gene: 1. The CDR3 is 15 amino acids. The V gene's germline CDR1 is MGHRA and CDR2 YSYEKL. In nucleotides, the CDR3 is TGCGCCAGCAGCCGACTAGCGGGGGGGCCAGATACGCAGTATTTT. Encoded protein: CASSRLAGGPDTQYF.

This clone was counted a single time. The gene calls are TRBV9 and TRBJ2-7; D not certain. The CDR3 consists of 14 residues. Trimming stripped 0 bases from V and 1 base from J, with 8 bases between. CDR1 is SGDLS, CDR2 YYNGEE, per germline. CDR3 in DNA: TGTGCCAGCAGCGTAGGGGCACCTTCCTACGAGCAGTACTTC. Translating gives CASSVGAPSYEQYF.

This clone was counted between two and nine times. In nucleotides, the CDR3 is TGTGCCAGCAGCTTTCAGGGGGCAGAAGATACGCAGTATTTT. It codes for CASSFQGAEDTQYF. This chain connects TRBV5-4 to TRBJ2-3; 8 nucleotides align to TRBD1. The V and J ends lost 2 bases and 5 bases, in that order; junction bases with no gene match: 4. CDR1 SGHNT and CDR2 YYREEE come from the germline V gene (reference sequence). The CDR3 totals 14 residues.

This clone was seen a few times. V gene TRBV2 combines with J gene TRBJ1-1; D unclear. Germline assignment: CDR1 SNHLY and CDR2 FYNNEI. This CDR3 contains 12 residues. The germline V and J ends were trimmed by 2 bases and 7 bases, with 8 bases remaining between them. This chain's CDR3 is CASSEWTREAFF. DNA for the CDR3: TGTGCCAGCAGTGAATGGACTCGTGAAGCTTTCTTT.

V is TRBV5-1 and J is TRBJ2-7; 8 bases map to TRBD1. Per the germline V gene, CDR1 is SGHRS and CDR2 is YFSETQ. Germline trimming cut 8 bases from V and 1 base from J; bases unmatched to any gene: 5. The CDR3 consists of 13 residues. CDR3 loop: CARNRTGSYEQYF. The CDR3 DNA is TGCGCCAGAAATAGGACAGGGTCCTACGAGCAGTACTTC.

At least ten counts were recorded for this clone. The chain joins TRBV5-1 to TRBJ2-7; D is possibly TRBD1 (6 bases). This CDR3 is built from 13 residues. Between the trimmed V and J ends, which lost 3 bases and 3 bases, there was a span of 10 bases. Germline values: CDR1 SGHRS, CDR2 YFSETQ. CDR3 nucleotides: TGCGCCAGCAGCTCGGACAGCTTCTACGAGCAGTACTTC. The encoded protein is CASSSDSFYEQYF.

The V and J genes are TRBV4-2 and TRBJ1-1, with a tentative D call TRBD1 (5 bases). Trimming shortened V by 4 bases and J by 2 bases, and 11 bases separated the two germline ends. Looked up from germline, CDR1 is LGHNA and CDR2 is YNFKEQ. The CDR3 totals 14 residues. CDR3 sequence reads: CASSRKQENTEAFF. The CDR3 DNA is TGTGCCAGCAGCCGAAAACAGGAAAACACTGAAGCTTTCTTT.

This clone was seen repeatedly, ten times or more. This chain connects TRBV2 to TRBJ2-7; no definite D call. Germline V CDR1 and CDR2: SNHLY, FYNNEI. The length of the CDR3 is 14 residues. V lost 4 bases, J lost 1 base, and 11 bases lay in between. The CDR3 reads CASSAQESSYEQYF. CDR3 bases: TGTGCCAGCAGTGCGCAGGAATCTTCCTACGAGCAGTACTTC.